This TCR beta chain comes out of a study of blood T cell repertoires in COVID-19. The CDR3 extends over 18 amino acids. TCRdb keeps only in-frame clones here, not all; method: immunoSEQ multiplex PCR. This sample has roughly 30,000 clones, with about 85% found just once. V gene TRBV21-1 combines with J gene TRBJ1-3; the D call of TRBD1 is as the table states it, not checked on the DNA. TRBV21-1 is an annotated pseudogene. Sequencing was performed on peripheral blood. The clonotype was recovered from a human donor with acute or convalescent COVID-19. The donor label of this sample is uncertain. The CDR3 region is CASRERIFDRHSGNTIYF. The CDR3 DNA reads as TGTGCCAGCAGAGAGAGGATATTCGACAGGCACTCTGGAAACACCATATATTTT.